This passage covers 19 T cell receptor beta chains from one sample sequenced in a study of blood T cell repertoires in COVID-19. Measured with immunoSEQ multiplex PCR; TCRdb has only the in-frame clones, and not every one. The sample has about 71,000 clones; 86% are singletons. Sequenced material: peripheral blood. These TCRs come from a young man with acute or convalescent COVID-19.

V gene TRBV27 combines with J gene TRBJ2-7; 7 bases agree with TRBD1. Trimming took 4 bases from V and 3 from J; bases not matched to a gene: 9. The CDR3 is 15 residues long. The germline V gene encodes CDR1 MNHEY and CDR2 SMNVEV (reference sequence). Here the CDR3 reads CASSYRTGPIYEQYV. CDR3 nucleotide sequence: TGTGCCAGCAGTTACCGGACAGGTCCCATCTACGAGCAGTACGTC.

The CDR3 nucleotides read TGTGCCAGCAGCCAAGATTGGACTAGCGGGAGGAAGCAGTTCTTC. Amino acids: CASSQDWTSGRKQFF. The chain joins TRBV3-1 (or the pseudogene TRBV3-2) to TRBJ2-1; 14 nucleotides align to TRBD2. The V gene's germline CDR1 is LGHDT and CDR2 YNNKEL (reference sequence). This CDR3 is built from 15 residues. The trim removed 0 bases at V and 11 bases at J, leaving 3 bases unmatched.

The chain combines TRBV6-1 with TRBJ2-7; no clear D. The CDR3 is 12 amino acids. Trimming shortened V by 3 bases and J by 6 bases, and 9 bases separated the two germline ends. Germline V gives CDR1 MNHNS, CDR2 SASEGT. CDR3 amino acids: CASSDEVSEQYV. DNA of the CDR3: TGTGCCAGCAGTGATGAGGTCTCCGAGCAGTACGTC.

The chain joins TRBV5-6 to TRBJ1-1, with 8 nucleotides matching TRBD1. The CDR3 spans 13 residues. Trimming at V came to 1 base and at J to 4 bases, leaving 0 bases not matched to a gene. The germline V gene has CDR1 SGHDT and CDR2 YYEEEE. DNA for the CDR3: TGTGCCAGCAGCTTGACAGGGGGCACTGAAGCTTTCTTT. Protein sequence: CASSLTGGTEAFF.

V and J are TRBV14 and TRBJ2-4, with TRBD2 matching over 10 bases. CDR3 size: 15 residues. CDR1 is SGHDN and CDR2 is FVKESK in the germline V gene. V was pared by 3 bases and J by 8 bases, with 7 bases of the junction left unmatched. The CDR3: CASSHQLAGRDIQYF. The CDR3, as DNA: TGTGCCAGCAGCCACCAACTAGCGGGAAGGGACATTCAGTACTTC.

CDR3 loop: CASSIAGSDYNYGYTF. For the CDR3, the DNA is TGTGCCAGCAGTATCGCCGGGTCCGACTATAACTATGGCTACACCTTC. The V call is TRBV2, the J call TRBJ1-2; D gene ambiguous. V was pared by 5 bases and J by 1 base, with 17 bases between. Germline loops: CDR1 SNHLY, CDR2 FYNNEI. The CDR3 covers 16 residues.

The chain is built from TRBV3-1 (or the pseudogene TRBV3-2) and TRBJ1-3; D call uncertain. Deletions cut 1 base from V and 4 bases from J, with 11 bases between. Looked up from germline, CDR1 is LGHDT and CDR2 is YNNKEL (reference sequence). CDR3 size: 15 residues. The CDR3 sequence: CASSQVGGRGNTIYF. The CDR3 coding sequence is TGTGCCAGCAGCCAAGTGGGAGGGAGAGGAAACACCATATATTTT.

The chain joins TRBV6-5 to TRBJ1-6, with a weak D call TRBD1 (6 bases). The CDR3 runs 15 residues. V lost 4 bases and J lost 7, with 14 bases in between. Germline CDR1 is MNHEY and CDR2 is SVGAGI. Written as DNA, the CDR3 is TGTGCCAGCAGTTCTTTACAGGGAATCAATTCACCCCTCCACTTT. This sequence encodes CASSSLQGINSPLHF.

The rearrangement joins TRBV6-6 to TRBJ1-2, with 9 bases matching TRBD1. With V trimmed by 2 bases and J by 6 bases, 7 bases remained unmatched. The length of the CDR3 is 15 residues. Germline V CDR1 and CDR2: MNHNY, SVGAGI (reference sequence). DNA of the CDR3: TGTGCCAGCAGTTACGGGACAGGGCTTGTGGATGGCTACACCTTC. Encoded protein: CASSYGTGLVDGYTF.

The gene calls are TRBV29-1 and TRBJ1-2; no reliable D call. This CDR3 spans 9 amino acids. The germline gives CDR1 SQVTM, CDR2 ANQGSEA. Deletions cut 3 bases from V and 12 bases from J, with 8 bases between. Written as DNA, the CDR3 is TGCAGCGTTGAGGAGGCCCACACCTTC. Translation gives CSVEEAHTF.

About this clone itself: The same CDR3 can be traced to other DNA sequences in this sample. The genes are TRBV12-3 or TRBV12-4 and TRBJ1-2; 10 positions agree with TRBD1. The CDR3 covers 13 residues. The V segment lost 6 bases and the J segment 6 bases; nucleotides outside the gene matches: 4. The DNA of the CDR3 is TGTGCCAGCAGACCCGGGACAGGGGATGGCTACACCTTC. This sequence encodes CASRPGTGDGYTF.

The chain couples TRBV7-9 to TRBJ2-5; TRBD1 matches at 9 bases. There are 14 residues in the CDR3. V lost 5 bases to trimming and J lost 2 bases; unmatched junction nucleotides: 3. Germline V gene sequence: CDR1 SEHNR, CDR2 FQNEAQ (reference sequence). In DNA form, the CDR3 reads TGTGCCAGCAGCCAAGGGACAGGGCAAGAGACCCAGTACTTC. Its translation: CASSQGTGQETQYF.

This rearrangement joins TRBV19 to TRBJ2-3; D possibly corresponds to TRBD1 (5 bases). This CDR3 is built from 16 residues. Germline CDR1 is LNHDA and CDR2 is SQIVND (reference sequence). The ends were cut back, 0 bases at V and 6 bases at J, with 16 bases in the middle. Written as DNA, the CDR3 is TGTGCCAGTAGTATAGATTCCAGGGCAAGGTCGGATACGCAGTATTTT. Its translation is CASSIDSRARSDTQYF.

The gene calls are TRBV10-1 and TRBJ1-2, with 7 bases identical to TRBD1. Trimming at V came to 5 bases and at J to 8 bases, leaving 8 bases not matched to a gene. In germline, CDR1 is WNHNN, CDR2 SYGVQD (reference sequence). CDR3 length: 13 amino acids. CDR3 region: CASSPGGLVGYTF. The CDR3 DNA reads as TGCGCCAGCAGTCCAGGGGGACTTGTCGGCTACACCTTC.

The table lists this clone with a few counts. The chain employs TRBV5-5 and TRBJ1-1; D is ambiguous. The CDR3 is made up of 15 amino acids. Looked up from germline, CDR1 is SGHKS and CDR2 is YYEKEE (reference sequence). V dropped 4 bases and J dropped 2 bases, with 15 bases sitting between them. CDR3 amino acids: CASSTGLTKNTEAFF. The CDR3 DNA is TGTGCCAGCAGCACCGGGTTAACCAAAAACACTGAAGCTTTCTTT.

The V call is TRBV5-1, the J call TRBJ2-2; maybe TRBD2 (5 bases). Per germline, CDR1 SGHRS and CDR2 YFSETQ. CDR3 length equals 14 residues. V lost 0 bases to trimming and J lost 6 bases, with 9 bases between them. CDR3 loop: CASSLEPSPGELFF. CDR3 in DNA: TGCGCCAGCAGCTTGGAGCCTAGCCCCGGGGAGCTGTTTTTT.

The chain uses TRBV30 and TRBJ1-5; 8 positions agree with TRBD1. This CDR3 contains 13 residues. Germline V gives CDR1 GTSNPN, CDR2 SVGIG (reference sequence). The V and J ends lost 3 bases and 4 bases, in that order; junction bases with no gene match: 2. CDR3 residues: CAWSRGPNQPQHF. The DNA of the CDR3 is TGTGCCTGGAGCAGGGGGCCTAATCAGCCCCAGCATTTT.

The rearrangement joins TRBV2 to TRBJ2-3; 7 nucleotides match TRBD2. The CDR3 runs 14 residues. Trimming took 6 bases from V and 4 from J; bases not matched to a gene: 7. Germline CDR1 SNHLY, CDR2 FYNNEI. Here the CDR3 reads CASSSGGQADTQYF. Here the CDR3 DNA reads TGTGCCAGCAGCTCGGGGGGTCAGGCAGATACGCAGTATTTT.

The V gene is TRBV9, the J gene TRBJ2-7; 10 bases align to TRBD2. Germline assignment: CDR1 SGDLS and CDR2 YYNGEE. With V trimmed by 3 bases and J by 2 bases, 8 bases remained unmatched. This CDR3 has 16 residues. This CDR3 is CASSGGASGGAYEQYF. The CDR3 DNA follows: TGTGCCAGCAGCGGTGGGGCTAGCGGGGGAGCCTACGAGCAGTACTTC.